The clone carrying this T cell receptor (beta chain) was seen at least ten times. Amplified TCR beta CDR3 regions came from RNA transcripts. During a first-round RT-PCR of the TCR CDR3, the HTBI primer set was used. MiXCR, run by TCRdb on the multiplex PCR reads, gives a single entry per CDR3 protein. The table lists fewer than 300,000 distinct CDR3 sequences, 20% to 30% of them singletons. This specimen comes from a study of T cells in Graves' hyperthyroidism and ophthalmopathy. The specimen was blood. The receptor comes from a man aged 40-55 years with Graves' hyperthyroidism that later progressed to Graves' ophthalmopathy.

The chain's CDR3 is CASSLRGEDTEAFF. CDR3 DNA: TGTGCCAGCAGTTTGCGGGGGGAGGACACTGAAGCTTTCTTT. The chain links TRBV12-3 or TRBV12-4 to TRBJ1-1; possibly TRBD1 for D (5 bases). CDR3 size: 14 residues. The V end was cut by 3 bases, the J end by 3 bases, with 11 bases between.